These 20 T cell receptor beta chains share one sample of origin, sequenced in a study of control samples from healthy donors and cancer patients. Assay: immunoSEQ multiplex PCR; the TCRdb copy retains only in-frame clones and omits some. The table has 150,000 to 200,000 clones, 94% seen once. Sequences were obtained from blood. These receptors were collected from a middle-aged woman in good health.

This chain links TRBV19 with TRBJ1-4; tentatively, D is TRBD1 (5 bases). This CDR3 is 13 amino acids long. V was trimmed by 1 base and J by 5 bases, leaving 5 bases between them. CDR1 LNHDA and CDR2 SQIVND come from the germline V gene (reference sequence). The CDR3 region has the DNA TGTGCCAGTAGTATAGGGGGGAATGAAAAACTGTTTTTT. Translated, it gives CASSIGGNEKLFF.

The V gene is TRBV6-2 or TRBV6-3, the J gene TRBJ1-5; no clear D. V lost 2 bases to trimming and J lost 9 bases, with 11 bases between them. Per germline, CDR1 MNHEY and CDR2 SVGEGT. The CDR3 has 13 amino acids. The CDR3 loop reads CASSYIGLRPQHF. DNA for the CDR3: TGTGCCAGCAGTTACATCGGGTTACGGCCCCAGCATTTT.

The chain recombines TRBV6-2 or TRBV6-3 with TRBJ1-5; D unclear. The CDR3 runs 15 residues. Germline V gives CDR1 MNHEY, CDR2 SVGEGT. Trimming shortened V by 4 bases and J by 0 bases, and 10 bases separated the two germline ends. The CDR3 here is CASSFQVYSNQPQHF. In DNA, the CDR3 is TGTGCCAGCAGTTTTCAGGTCTATAGCAATCAGCCCCAGCATTTT.

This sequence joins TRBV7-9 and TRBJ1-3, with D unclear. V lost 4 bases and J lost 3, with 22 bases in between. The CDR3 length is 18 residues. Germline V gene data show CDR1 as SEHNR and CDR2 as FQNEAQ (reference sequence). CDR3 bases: TGTGCCAGCAGCTCGGCCTCGGGATGGGGAAGCGGTGGAAACACCATATATTTT. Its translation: CASSSASGWGSGGNTIYF.

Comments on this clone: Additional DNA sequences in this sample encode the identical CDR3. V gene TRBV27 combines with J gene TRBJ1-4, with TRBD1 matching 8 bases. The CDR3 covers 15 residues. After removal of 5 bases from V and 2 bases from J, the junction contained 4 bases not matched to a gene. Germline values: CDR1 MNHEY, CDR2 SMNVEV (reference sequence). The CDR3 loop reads CASSPRTGTNEKLFF. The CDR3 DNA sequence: TGTGCCAGCAGTCCCCGGACAGGGACTAATGAAAAACTGTTTTTT.

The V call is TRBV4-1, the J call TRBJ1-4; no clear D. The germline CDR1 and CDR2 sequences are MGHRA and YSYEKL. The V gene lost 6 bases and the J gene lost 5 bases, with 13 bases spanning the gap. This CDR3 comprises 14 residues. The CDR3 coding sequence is TGCGCCAGCAGTTGGGCGAGAAGCAATGAAAAACTGTTTTTT. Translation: CASSWARSNEKLFF.

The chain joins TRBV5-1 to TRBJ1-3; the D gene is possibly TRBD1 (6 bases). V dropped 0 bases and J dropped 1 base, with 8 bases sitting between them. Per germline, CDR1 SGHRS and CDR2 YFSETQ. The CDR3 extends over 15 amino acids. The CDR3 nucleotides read TGCGCCAGCAGCTTGGTTGGGACATCTGGAAACACCATATATTTT. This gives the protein CASSLVGTSGNTIYF.

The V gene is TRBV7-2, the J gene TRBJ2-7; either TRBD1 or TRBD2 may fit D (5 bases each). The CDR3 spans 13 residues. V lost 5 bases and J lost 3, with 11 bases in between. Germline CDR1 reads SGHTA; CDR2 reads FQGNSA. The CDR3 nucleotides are TGTGCCAGCAGCAGAGGGGACGGCTACGAGCAGTACTTC. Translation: CASSRGDGYEQYF.

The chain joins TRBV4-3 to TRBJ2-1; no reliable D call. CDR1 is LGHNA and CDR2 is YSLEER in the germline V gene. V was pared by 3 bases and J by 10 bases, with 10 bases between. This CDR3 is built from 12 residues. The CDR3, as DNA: TGCGCCAGCAGCCATTCGTTCCGGGAGCAGTTCTTC. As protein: CASSHSFREQFF.

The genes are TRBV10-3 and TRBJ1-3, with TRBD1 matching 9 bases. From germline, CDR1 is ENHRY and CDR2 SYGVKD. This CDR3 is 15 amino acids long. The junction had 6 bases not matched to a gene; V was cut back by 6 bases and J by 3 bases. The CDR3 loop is CAIRGQGLGGNTIYF. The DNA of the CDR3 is TGTGCCATCAGGGGACAGGGCCTGGGTGGAAACACCATATATTTT.

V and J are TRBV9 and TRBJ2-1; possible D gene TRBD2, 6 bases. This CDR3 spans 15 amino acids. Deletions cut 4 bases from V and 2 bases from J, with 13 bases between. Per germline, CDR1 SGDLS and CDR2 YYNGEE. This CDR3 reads CASSTGTVTYNEQFF. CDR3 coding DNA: TGTGCCAGCAGCACCGGGACTGTAACCTACAATGAGCAGTTCTTC.

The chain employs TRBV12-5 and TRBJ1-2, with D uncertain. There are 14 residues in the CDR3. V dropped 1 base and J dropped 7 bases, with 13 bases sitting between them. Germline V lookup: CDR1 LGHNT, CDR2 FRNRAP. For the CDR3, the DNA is TGTGCTAGTGGTTTGGGGACGGTACTGAGTGGCTACACCTTC. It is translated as CASGLGTVLSGYTF. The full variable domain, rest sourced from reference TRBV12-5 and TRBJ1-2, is DARVTQTPRHKVTEMGQEVTMRCQPILGHNTVFWYRQTMMQGLELLAYFRNRAPLDDSGMPKDRFSAEMPDATLATLKIQPSEPRDSAVYFCASGLGTVLSGYTFGSGTRLTVV.

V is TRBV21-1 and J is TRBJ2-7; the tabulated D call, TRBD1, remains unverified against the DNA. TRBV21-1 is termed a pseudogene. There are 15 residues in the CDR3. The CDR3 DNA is TGTGCCAGCAGCAACGAGGGGATCAGGGGCTACGAGCAGTACTTC. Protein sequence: CASSNEGIRGYEQYF.

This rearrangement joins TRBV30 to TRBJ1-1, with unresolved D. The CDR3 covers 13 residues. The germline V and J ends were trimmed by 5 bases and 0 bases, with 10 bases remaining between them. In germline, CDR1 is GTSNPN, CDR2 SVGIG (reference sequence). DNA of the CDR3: TGTGCCTGGTGTCCCGGTATGAACACTGAAGCTTTCTTT. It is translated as CAWCPGMNTEAFF.

The CDR3 is CASSLEWGRVYEQYF. Here the CDR3 DNA reads TGTGCCAGCAGCTTAGAATGGGGGAGGGTGTACGAGCAGTACTTC. This chain joins TRBV11-2 and TRBJ2-7, with 7 nucleotides matching TRBD2. V lost 0 bases, J lost 4 bases, and 6 bases stayed unmatched. The CDR3 has 15 amino acids. CDR1 SGHAT and CDR2 FQNNGV come from the germline V gene.

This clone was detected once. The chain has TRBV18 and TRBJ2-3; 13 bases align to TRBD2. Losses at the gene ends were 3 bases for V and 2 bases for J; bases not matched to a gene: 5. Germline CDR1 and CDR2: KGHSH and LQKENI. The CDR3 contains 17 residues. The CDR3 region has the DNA TGTGCCAGCTCACCGAACGGACTAGCGGGAGCCACAGATACGCAGTATTTT. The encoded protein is CASSPNGLAGATDTQYF. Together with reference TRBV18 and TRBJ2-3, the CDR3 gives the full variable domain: NAGVMQNPRHLVRRRGQEARLRCSPMKGHSHVYWYRQLPEEGLKFMVYLQKENIIDESGMPKERFSAEFPKEGPSILRIQQVVRGDSAAYFCASSPNGLAGATDTQYFGPGTRLTVL.

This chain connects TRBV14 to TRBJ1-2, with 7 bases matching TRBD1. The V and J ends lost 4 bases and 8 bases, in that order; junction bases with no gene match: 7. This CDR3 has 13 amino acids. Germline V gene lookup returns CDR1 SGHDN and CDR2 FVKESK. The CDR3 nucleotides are TGTGCCAGCAGCCCTAGACAGGGCTGGGGCTACACCTTC. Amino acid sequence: CASSPRQGWGYTF.

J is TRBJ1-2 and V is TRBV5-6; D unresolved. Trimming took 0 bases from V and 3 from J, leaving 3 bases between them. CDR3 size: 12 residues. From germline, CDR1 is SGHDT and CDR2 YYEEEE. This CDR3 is CASSLADYGYTF. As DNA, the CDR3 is TGTGCCAGCAGCTTGGCGGACTATGGCTACACCTTC.

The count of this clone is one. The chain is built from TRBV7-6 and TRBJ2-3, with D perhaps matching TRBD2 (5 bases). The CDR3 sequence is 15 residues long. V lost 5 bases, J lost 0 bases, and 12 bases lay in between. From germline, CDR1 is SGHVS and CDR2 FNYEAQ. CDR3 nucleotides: TGTGCCAGCAGCCGCGATAGCGCAAGCACAGATACGCAGTATTTT. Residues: CASSRDSASTDTQYF.

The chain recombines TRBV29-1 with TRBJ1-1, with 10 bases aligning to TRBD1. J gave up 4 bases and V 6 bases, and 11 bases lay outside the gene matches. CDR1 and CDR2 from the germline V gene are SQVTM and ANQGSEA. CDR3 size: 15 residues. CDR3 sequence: CSVAMTGGRGTEAFF. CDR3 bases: TGCAGCGTGGCGATGACAGGGGGCCGGGGCACTGAAGCTTTCTTT.